The entry that follows covers one T cell receptor (beta chain) sequence. The sample originates from a study of blood T cell repertoires in COVID-19. The overall study: Sites across the United States, Italy and Spain contributed samples from acute and convalescent COVID-19. In each case, the material was cDNA or gDNA derived from T cells, B-cell-depleted T cells, or PBMCs.

Produced via immunoSEQ multiplex PCR; TCRdb's table is partial and in-frame only. The repertoire has roughly 230,000 clones, approximately 86% of them found once; the top ten carry more than 0.55%. J gave up 3 bases and V 2 bases, and 4 bases lay outside the gene matches. The CDR3 is 15 amino acids. Germline V CDR1 and CDR2: MNHEY, SVGEGT. The sequence was obtained from a human donor in a cohort sampled during active COVID-19. This rearrangement joins TRBV6-2 or TRBV6-3 to TRBJ1-3; 7 bases align to TRBD1. Sequenced material: peripheral blood. The DNA of the CDR3 is TGTGCCAGCAGTTACGGAGGGGGCGATGGAAACACCATATATTTT. Translating gives CASSYGGGDGNTIYF.